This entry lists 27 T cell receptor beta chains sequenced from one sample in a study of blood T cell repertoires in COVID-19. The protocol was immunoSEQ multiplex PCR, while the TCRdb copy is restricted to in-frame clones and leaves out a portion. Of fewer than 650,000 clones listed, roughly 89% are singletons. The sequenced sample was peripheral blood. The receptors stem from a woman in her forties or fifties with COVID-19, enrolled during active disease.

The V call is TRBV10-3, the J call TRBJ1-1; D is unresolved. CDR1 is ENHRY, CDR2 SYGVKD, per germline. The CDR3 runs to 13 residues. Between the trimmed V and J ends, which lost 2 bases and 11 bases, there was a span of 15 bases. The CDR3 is CAISEAVETPAFF. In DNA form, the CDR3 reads TGTGCCATCAGTGAGGCGGTCGAAACTCCTGCTTTCTTT.

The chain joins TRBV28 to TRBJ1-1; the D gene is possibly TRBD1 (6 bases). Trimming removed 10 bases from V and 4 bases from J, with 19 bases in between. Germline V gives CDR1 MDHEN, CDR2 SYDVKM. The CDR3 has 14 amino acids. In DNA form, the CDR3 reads TGTGCCAACCGGAGGGGGGGACGGGGCACTGAAGCTTTCTTT. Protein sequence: CANRRGGRGTEAFF.

The CDR3 spells CAWSTGTLNTGELFF. The CDR3 coding sequence is TGTGCCTGGAGCACCGGGACACTTAACACCGGGGAGCTGTTTTTT. This sequence joins TRBV30 and TRBJ2-2; perhaps TRBD1 as D (6 bases). The CDR3 has 15 residues. The V and J ends lost 3 bases and 2 bases respectively, with 13 bases between them. Germline V gives CDR1 GTSNPN, CDR2 SVGIG (reference sequence).

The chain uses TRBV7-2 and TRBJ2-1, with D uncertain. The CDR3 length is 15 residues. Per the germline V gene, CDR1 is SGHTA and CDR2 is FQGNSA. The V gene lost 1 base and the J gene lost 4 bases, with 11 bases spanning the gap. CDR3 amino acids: CASSLEVEVYNEQFF. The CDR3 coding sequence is TGTGCCAGCAGCTTAGAAGTAGAGGTATACAATGAGCAGTTCTTC.

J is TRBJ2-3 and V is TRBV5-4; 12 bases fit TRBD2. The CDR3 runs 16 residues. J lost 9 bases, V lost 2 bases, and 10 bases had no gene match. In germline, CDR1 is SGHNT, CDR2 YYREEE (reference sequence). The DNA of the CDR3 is TGTGCCAGCAGCTTCGCTAGCGGGGGGGCCGTCGTCACGCAGTATTTT. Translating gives CASSFASGGAVVTQYF.

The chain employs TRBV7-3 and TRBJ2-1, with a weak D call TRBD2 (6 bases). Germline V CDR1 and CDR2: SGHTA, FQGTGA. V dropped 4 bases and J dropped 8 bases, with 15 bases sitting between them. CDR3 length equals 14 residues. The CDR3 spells CASSSQTSRDEQFF. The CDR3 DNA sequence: TGTGCCAGCAGCTCCCAAACTAGCCGCGATGAGCAGTTCTTC.

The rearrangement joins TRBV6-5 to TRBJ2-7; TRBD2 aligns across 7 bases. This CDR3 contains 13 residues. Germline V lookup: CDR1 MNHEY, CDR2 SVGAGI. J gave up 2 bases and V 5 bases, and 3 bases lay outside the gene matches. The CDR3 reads CASSPSGPYEQYF. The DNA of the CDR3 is TGTGCCAGCAGTCCTAGCGGTCCCTACGAGCAGTACTTC.

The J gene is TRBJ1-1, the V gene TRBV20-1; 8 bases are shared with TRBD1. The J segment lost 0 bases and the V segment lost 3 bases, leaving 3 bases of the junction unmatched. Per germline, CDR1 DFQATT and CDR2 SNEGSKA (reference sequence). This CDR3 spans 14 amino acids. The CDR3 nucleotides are TGCAGTGCTAGTGGACAGGGAATGAACACTGAAGCTTTCTTT. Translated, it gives CSASGQGMNTEAFF.

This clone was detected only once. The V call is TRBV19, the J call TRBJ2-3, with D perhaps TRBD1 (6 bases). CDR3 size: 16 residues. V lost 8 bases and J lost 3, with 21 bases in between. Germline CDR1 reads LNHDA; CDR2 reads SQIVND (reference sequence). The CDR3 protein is CASRRGGGRGTDTQYF. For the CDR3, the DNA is TGTGCCAGTCGCCGAGGCGGCGGCAGGGGAACAGATACGCAGTATTTT. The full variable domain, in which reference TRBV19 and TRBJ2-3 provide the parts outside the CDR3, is DGGITQSPKYLFRKEGQNVTLSCEQNLNHDAMYWYRQDPGQGLRLIYYSQIVNDFQKGDIAEGYSVSREKKESFPLTVTSAQKNPTAFYLCASRRGGGRGTDTQYFGPGTRLTVL.

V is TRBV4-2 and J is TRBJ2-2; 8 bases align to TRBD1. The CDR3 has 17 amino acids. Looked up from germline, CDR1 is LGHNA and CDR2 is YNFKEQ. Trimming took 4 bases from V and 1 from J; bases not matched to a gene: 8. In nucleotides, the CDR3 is TGTGCCAGCAGCCTATTCCCCGGGACAGGGAACACCGGGGAGCTGTTTTTT. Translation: CASSLFPGTGNTGELFF.

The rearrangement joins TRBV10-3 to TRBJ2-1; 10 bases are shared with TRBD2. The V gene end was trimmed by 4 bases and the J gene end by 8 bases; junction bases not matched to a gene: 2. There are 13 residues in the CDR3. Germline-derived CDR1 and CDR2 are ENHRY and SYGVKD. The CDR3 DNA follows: TGTGCCATCAGTGGAAGCGGGGGGGATGAGCAGTTCTTC. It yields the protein CAISGSGGDEQFF.

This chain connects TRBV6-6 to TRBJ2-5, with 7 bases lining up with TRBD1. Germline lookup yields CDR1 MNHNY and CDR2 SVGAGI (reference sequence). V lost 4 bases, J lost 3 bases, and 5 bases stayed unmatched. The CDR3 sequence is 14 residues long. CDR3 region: CASSFDRVEETQYF. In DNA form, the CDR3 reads TGTGCCAGCAGTTTCGACAGGGTTGAAGAGACCCAGTACTTC.

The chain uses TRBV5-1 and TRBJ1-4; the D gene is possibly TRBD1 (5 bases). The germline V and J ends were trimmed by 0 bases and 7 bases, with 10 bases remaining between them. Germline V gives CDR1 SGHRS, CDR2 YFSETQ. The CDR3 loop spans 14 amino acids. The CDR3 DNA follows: TGCGCCAGCAGCTTGGAAGGGGCTCGTGAAAAACTGTTTTTT. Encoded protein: CASSLEGAREKLFF.

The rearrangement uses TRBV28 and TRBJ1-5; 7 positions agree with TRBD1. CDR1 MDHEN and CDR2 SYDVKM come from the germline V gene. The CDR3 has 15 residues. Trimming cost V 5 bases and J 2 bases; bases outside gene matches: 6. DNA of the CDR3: TGTGCCAGCAGTCCTCACAGGGGCGGCAATCAGCCCCAGCATTTT. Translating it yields CASSPHRGGNQPQHF.

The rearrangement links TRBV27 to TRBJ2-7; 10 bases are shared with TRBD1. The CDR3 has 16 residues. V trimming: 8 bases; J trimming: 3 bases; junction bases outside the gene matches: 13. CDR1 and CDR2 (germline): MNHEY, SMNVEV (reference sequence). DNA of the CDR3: TGTGCCAGCGGATCGGTGTCCGGGACAGGGGTCTACGAGCAGTACTTC. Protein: CASGSVSGTGVYEQYF.

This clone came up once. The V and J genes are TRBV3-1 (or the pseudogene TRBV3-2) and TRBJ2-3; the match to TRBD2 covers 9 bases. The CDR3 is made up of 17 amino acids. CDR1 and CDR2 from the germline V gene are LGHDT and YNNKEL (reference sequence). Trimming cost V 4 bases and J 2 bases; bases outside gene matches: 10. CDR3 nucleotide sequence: TGTGCCAGCAGCCGGCAGAAGGTAGCGGGGGACACAGATACGCAGTATTTT. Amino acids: CASSRQKVAGDTDTQYF.

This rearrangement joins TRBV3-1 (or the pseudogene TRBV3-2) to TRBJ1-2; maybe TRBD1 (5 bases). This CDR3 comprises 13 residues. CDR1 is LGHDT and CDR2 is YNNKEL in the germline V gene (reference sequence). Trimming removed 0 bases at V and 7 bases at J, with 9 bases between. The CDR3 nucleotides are TGTGCCAGCAGCCAAGACCCCAGGGCTGGCTACACCTTC. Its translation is CASSQDPRAGYTF.

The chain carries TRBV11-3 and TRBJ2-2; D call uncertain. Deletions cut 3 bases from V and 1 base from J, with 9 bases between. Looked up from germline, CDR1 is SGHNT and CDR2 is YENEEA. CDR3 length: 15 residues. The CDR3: CASSFDPGNTGELFF. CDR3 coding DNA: TGTGCCAGCAGCTTTGATCCGGGGAACACCGGGGAGCTGTTTTTT.

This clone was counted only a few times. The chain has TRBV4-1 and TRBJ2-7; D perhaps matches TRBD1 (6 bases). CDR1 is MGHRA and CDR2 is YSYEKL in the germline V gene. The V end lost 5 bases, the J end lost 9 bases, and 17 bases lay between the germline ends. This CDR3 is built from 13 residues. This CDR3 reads CASSGLSPGVQYF. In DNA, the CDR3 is TGCGCCAGCAGCGGGCTGTCACCAGGGGTGCAGTACTTC.

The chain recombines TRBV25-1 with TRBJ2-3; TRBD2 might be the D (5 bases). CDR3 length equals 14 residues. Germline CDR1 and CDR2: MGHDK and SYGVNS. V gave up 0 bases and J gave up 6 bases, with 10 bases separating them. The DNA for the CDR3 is TGTGCCAGCAGTGAATACGGGAAGAGGGATACGCAGTATTTT. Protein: CASSEYGKRDTQYF.

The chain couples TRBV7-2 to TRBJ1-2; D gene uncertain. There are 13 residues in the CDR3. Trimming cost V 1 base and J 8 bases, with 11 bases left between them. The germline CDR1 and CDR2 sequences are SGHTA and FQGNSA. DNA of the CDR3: TGTGCCAGCAGCTTAGTTGCAGGCGACGGCTACACCTTC. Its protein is CASSLVAGDGYTF.

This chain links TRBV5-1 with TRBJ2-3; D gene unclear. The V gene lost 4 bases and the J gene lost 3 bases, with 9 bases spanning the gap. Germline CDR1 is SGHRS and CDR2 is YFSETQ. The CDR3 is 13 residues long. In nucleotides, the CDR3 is TGCGCCAGCAGCACGAGGTTGACAGATACGCAGTATTTT. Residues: CASSTRLTDTQYF.

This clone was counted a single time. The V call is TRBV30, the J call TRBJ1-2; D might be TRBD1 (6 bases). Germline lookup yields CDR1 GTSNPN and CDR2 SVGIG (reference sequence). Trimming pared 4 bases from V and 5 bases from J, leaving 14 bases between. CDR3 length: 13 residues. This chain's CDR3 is CAWIEGECYGYTF. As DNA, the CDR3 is TGTGCCTGGATCGAGGGGGAGTGTTATGGCTACACCTTC.

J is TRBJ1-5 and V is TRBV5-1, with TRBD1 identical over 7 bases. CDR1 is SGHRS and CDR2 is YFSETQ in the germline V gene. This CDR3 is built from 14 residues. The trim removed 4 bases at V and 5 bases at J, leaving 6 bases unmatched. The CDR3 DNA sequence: TGCGCCAGCAGCCCGGACAGGACTGATCAGCCCCAGCATTTT. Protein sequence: CASSPDRTDQPQHF.

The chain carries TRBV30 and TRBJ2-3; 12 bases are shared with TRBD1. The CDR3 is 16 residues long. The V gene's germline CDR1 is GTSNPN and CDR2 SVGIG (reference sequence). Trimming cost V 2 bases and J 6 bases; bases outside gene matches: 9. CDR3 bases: TGTGCCTGGAGTATCCTCGGGACAGGGGGCGCGGATACGCAGTATTTT. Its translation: CAWSILGTGGADTQYF.

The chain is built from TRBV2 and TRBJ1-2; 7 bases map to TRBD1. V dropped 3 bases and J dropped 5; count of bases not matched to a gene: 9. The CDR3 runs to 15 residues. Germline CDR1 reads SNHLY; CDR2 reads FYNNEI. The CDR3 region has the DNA TGTGCCAGCAGTGAGGAAAAGGGGGCTGATTATGGCTACACCTTC. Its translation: CASSEEKGADYGYTF. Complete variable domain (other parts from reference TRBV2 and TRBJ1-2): EPEVTQTPSHQVTQMGQEVILRCVPISNHLYFYWYRQILGQKVEFLVSFYNNEISEKSEIFDDQFSVERPDGSNFTLKIRSTKLEDSAMYFCASSEEKGADYGYTFGSGTRLTVV.

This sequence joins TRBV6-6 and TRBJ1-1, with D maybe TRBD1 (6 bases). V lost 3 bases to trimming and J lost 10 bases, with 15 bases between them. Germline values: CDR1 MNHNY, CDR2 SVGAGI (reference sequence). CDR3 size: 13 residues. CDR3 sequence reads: CASSYSGGAVAFF. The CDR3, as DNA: TGTGCCAGCAGTTATTCTGGGGGCGCGGTAGCTTTCTTT.